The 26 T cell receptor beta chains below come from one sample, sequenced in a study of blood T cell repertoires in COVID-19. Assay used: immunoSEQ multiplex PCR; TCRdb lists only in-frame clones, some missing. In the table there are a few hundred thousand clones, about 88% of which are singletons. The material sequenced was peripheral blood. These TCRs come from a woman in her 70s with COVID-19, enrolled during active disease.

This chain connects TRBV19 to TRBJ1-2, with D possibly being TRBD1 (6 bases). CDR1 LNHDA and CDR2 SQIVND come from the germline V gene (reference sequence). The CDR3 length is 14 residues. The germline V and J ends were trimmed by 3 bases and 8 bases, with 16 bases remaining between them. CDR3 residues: CASSIPGGLGGYTF. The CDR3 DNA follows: TGTGCCAGTAGTATCCCCGGGGGGCTGGGGGGCTACACCTTC.

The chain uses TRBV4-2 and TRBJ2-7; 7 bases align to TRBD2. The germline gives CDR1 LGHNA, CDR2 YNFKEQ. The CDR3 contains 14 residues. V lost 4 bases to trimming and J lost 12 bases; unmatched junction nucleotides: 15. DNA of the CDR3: TGTGCCAGCAGCCCCCCTATCCCGACTAGCAGCCCGTACTTC. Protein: CASSPPIPTSSPYF.

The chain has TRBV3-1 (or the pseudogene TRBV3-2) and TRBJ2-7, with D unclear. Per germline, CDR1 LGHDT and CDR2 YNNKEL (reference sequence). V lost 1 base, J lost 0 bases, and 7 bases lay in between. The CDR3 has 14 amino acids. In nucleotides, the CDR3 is TGTGCCAGCAGCCAAGTTCGGGTCTCCTACGAGCAGTACTTC. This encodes CASSQVRVSYEQYF.

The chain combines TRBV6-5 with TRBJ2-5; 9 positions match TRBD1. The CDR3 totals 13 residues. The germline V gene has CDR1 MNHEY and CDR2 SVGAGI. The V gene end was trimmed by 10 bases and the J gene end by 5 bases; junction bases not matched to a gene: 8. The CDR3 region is CAIAGTGLETQYF. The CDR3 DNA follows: TGTGCCATTGCCGGGACAGGGTTGGAGACCCAGTACTTC.

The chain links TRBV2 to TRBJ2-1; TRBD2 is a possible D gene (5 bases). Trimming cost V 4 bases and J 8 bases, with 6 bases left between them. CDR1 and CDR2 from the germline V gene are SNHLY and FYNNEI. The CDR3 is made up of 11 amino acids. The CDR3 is CASSARDEQFF. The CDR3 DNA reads TGTGCCAGCAGTGCGAGGGATGAGCAGTTCTTC.

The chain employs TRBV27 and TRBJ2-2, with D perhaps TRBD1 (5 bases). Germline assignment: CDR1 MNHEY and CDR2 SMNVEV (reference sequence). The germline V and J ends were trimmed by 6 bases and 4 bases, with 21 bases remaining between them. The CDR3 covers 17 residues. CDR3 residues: CASSPRARELVTGELFF. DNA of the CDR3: TGTGCCAGCAGCCCCCGGGCCAGGGAATTGGTCACCGGGGAGCTGTTTTTT.

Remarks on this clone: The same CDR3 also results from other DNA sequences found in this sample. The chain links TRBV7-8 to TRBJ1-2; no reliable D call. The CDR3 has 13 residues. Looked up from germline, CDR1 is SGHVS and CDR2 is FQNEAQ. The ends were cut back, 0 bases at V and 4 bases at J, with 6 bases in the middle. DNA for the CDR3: TGTGCCAGCAGCTTAGCAGAGGGCTATGGCTACACCTTC. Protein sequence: CASSLAEGYGYTF.

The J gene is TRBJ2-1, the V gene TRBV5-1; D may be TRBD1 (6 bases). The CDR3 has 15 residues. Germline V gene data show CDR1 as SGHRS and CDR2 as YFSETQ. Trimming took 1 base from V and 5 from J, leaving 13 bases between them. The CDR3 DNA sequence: TGCGCCAGCAGCTTGTACGGACAGAGAGACAATGAGCAGTTCTTC. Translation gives CASSLYGQRDNEQFF.

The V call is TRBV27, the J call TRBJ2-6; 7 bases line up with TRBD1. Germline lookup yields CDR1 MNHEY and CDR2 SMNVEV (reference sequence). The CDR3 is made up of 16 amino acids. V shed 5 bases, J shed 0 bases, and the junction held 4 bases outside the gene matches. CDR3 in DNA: TGTGCCAGCAGTCCGACAGGGACCTCTGGGGCCAACGTCCTGACTTTC. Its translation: CASSPTGTSGANVLTF.

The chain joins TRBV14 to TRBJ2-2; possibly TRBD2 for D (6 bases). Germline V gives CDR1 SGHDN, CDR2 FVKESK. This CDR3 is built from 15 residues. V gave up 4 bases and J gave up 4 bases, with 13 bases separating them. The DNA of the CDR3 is TGTGCCAGCAGCCGGATAGGACTATCCACCGGGGAGCTGTTTTTT. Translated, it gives CASSRIGLSTGELFF.

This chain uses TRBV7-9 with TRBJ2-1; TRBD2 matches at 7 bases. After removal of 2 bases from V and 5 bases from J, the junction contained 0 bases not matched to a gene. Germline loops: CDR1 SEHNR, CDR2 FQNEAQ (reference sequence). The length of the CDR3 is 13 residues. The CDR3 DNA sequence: TGTGCCAGCAGCTTACTAGCGGACAATGAGCAGTTCTTC. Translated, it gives CASSLLADNEQFF.

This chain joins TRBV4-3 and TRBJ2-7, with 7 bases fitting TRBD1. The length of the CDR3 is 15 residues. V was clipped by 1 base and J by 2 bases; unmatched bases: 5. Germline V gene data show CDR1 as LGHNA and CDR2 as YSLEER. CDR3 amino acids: CASSQVQGETYEQYF. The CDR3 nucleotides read TGCGCCAGCAGCCAAGTCCAGGGGGAAACCTACGAGCAGTACTTC.

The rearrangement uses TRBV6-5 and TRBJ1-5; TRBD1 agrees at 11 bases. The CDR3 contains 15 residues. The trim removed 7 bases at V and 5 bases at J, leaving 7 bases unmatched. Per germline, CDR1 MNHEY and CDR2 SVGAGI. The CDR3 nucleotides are TGTGCCAGCAATCGGGGACAGGGGGATCATCAGCCCCAGCATTTT. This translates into CASNRGQGDHQPQHF.

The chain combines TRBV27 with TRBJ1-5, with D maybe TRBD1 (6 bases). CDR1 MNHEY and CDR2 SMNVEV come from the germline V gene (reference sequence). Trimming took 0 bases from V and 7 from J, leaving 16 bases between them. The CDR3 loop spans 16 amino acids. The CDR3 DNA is TGTGCCAGCAGTTTATCTGGGACACCTATTACCCAGCCCCAGCATTTT. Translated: CASSLSGTPITQPQHF.

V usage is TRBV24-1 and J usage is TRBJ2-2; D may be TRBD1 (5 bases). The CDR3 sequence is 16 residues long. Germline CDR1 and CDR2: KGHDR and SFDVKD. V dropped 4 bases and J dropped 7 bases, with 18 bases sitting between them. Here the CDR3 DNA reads TGTGCCACCAGTGACCCCGGGCAGGGAAGGTTCGGGGAGCTGTTTTTT. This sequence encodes CATSDPGQGRFGELFF.

The CDR3 loop reads CASSLDLETQYF. CDR3 nucleotides: TGTGCCAGCAGCTTAGATCTAGAGACCCAGTACTTC. The rearrangement uses TRBV11-2 and TRBJ2-5; D call uncertain. The CDR3 is made up of 12 amino acids. Trimming stripped 0 bases from V and 4 bases from J, with 3 bases between. CDR1 and CDR2 from the germline V gene are SGHAT and FQNNGV.

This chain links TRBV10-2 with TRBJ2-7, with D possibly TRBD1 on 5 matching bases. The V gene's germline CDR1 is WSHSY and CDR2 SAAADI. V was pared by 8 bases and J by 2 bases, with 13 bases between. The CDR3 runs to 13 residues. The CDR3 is CASLAGPPYEQYF. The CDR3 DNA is TGCGCCAGCCTTGCAGGGCCCCCCTACGAGCAGTACTTC.

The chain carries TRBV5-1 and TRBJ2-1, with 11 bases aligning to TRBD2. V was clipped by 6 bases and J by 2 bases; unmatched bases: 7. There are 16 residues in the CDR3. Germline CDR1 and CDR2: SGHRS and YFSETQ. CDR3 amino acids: CASTLAGGTPYNEQFF. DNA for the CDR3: TGCGCCAGCACCCTAGCGGGGGGCACTCCCTACAATGAGCAGTTCTTC. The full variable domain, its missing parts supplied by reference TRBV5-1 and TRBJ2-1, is KAGVTQTPRYLIKTRGQQVTLSCSPISGHRSVSWYQQTPGQGLQFLFEYFSETQRNKGNFPGRFSGRQFSNSRSEMNVSTLELGDSALYLCASTLAGGTPYNEQFFGPGTRLTVL.

CDR3 amino acids: CASSQRDRGNGYTF. The CDR3 DNA reads as TGCGCCAGCAGCCAGAGGGACAGGGGGAATGGCTACACCTTC. The chain links TRBV4-1 to TRBJ1-2; the match to TRBD1 covers 11 bases. The trim removed 3 bases at V and 6 bases at J, leaving 3 bases unmatched. CDR3 length equals 14 residues. From germline, CDR1 is MGHRA and CDR2 YSYEKL.

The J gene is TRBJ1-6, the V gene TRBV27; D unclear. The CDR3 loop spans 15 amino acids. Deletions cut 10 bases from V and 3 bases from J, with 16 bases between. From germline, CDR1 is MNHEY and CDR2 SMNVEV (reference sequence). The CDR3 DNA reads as TGTGCCAAAACTAAACACATAGACTATAATTCACCCCTCCACTTT. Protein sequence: CAKTKHIDYNSPLHF.

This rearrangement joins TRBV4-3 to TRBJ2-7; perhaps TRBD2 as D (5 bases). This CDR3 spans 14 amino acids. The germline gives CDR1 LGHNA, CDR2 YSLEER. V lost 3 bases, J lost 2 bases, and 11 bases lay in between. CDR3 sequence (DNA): TGCGCCAGCAGCCACTCGGACGGGACCTACGAGCAGTACTTC. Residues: CASSHSDGTYEQYF.

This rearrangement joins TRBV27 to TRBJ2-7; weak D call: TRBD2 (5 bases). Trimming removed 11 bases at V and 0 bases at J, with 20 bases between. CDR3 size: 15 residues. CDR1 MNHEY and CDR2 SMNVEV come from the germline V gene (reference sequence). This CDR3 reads CAPKPPHTSSYEQYF. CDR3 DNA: TGTGCCCCTAAACCACCCCACACTAGCTCCTACGAGCAGTACTTC.

Written as DNA, the CDR3 is TGTGCCAGCAGCCACTGGGCGGGGGCGGAGGATGGCTACACCTTC. Translating gives CASSHWAGAEDGYTF. The rearrangement links TRBV3-1 (or the pseudogene TRBV3-2) to TRBJ1-2; D is perhaps TRBD1 (6 bases). Trimming shortened V by 3 bases and J by 6 bases, and 17 bases separated the two germline ends. The CDR3 length is 15 residues. The germline V gene encodes CDR1 LGHDT and CDR2 YNNKEL (reference sequence).

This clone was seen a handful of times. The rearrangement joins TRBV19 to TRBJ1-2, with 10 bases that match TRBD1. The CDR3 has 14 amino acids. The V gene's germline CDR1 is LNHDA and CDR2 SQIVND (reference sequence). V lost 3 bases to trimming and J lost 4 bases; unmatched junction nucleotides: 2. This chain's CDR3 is CASSMGQGSYGYTF. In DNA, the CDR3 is TGTGCCAGTAGTATGGGACAGGGGAGCTATGGCTACACCTTC.

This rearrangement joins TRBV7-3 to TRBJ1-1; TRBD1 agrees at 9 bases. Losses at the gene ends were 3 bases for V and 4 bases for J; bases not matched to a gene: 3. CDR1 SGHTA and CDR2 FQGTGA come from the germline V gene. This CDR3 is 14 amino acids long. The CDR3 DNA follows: TGTGCCAGCAGCTTCGGGGGACAGGGCACTGAAGCTTTCTTT. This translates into CASSFGGQGTEAFF.

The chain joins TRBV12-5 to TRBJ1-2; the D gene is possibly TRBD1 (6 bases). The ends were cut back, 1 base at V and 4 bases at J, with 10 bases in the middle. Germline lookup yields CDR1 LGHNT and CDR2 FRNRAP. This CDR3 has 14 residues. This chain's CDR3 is CASGLGTAPYGYTF. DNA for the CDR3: TGTGCTAGTGGTTTGGGGACAGCTCCCTATGGCTACACCTTC.